This TCR beta chain is drawn from a study of blood T cell repertoires in COVID-19. This CDR3 contains 15 residues. V shed 5 bases and J shed 0 bases, with 13 bases lying between them. The germline CDR1 and CDR2 sequences are SGHTA and FQGNSA. Method: immunoSEQ multiplex PCR; TCRdb's copy keeps in-frame clones and lacks some. Among under 300,000 clones listed, about 85% were seen once. The chain uses TRBV7-2 and TRBJ1-2, with D tentatively TRBD1 (5 bases). Material: PBMCs or T cells enriched from blood (not recorded which). The TCR sequence derives from a woman between 45 and 60 years old who had recovered from COVID-19. The DNA of the CDR3 is TGTGCCAGCAGCGCTTCCAGGGTTACTAACTATGGCTACACCTTC. It specifies CASSASRVTNYGYTF. The full variable domain, its missing parts supplied by reference TRBV7-2 and TRBJ1-2, is GAGVSQSPSNKVTEKGKDVELRCDPISGHTALYWYRQSLGQGLEFLIYFQGNSAPDKSGLPSDRFSAERTGGSVSTLTIQRTQQEDSAVYLCASSASRVTNYGYTFGSGTRLTVV.